Listed here are 6 T cell receptor beta chains from one sample, sequenced in a study of control samples from healthy donors and cancer patients. Assay used: immunoSEQ multiplex PCR; TCRdb lists only in-frame clones, some missing. The data show 80,000 to 85,000 clones, roughly 88% seen once. Sequenced material: blood. The receptors derive from a woman aged 45-65 years in good health.

This clone was seen a handful of times. The chain recombines TRBV29-1 with TRBJ1-2; D perhaps matches TRBD1 (5 bases). CDR1 SQVTM and CDR2 ANQGSEA come from the germline V gene. Trimming took off 3 bases at V and 3 bases at J, with 8 bases between the two ends. The CDR3 sequence is 12 residues long. DNA of the CDR3: TGCAGCGTTGACGGGGGGGACTATGGCTACACCTTC. Translating it yields CSVDGGDYGYTF.

The rearrangement uses TRBV6-2 or TRBV6-3 and TRBJ1-1; no firm D call. Germline CDR1 and CDR2: MNHEY and SVGEGT. V shed 4 bases and J shed 1 base, with 7 bases lying between them. The CDR3 has 13 amino acids. The CDR3 spells CASSFRANTEAFF. CDR3 DNA: TGTGCCAGCAGTTTTCGGGCGAACACTGAAGCTTTCTTT.

This clone came up once. This chain connects TRBV6-5 to TRBJ1-1, with D perhaps matching TRBD1 (6 bases). CDR1 and CDR2 from the germline V gene are MNHEY and SVGAGI. The CDR3 has 13 residues. The germline V and J ends were trimmed by 6 bases and 6 bases, with 14 bases remaining between them. The CDR3 protein is CASRRTGGAEAFF. Written as DNA, the CDR3 is TGTGCCAGCAGAAGGACGGGGGGCGCTGAAGCTTTCTTT.

The gene calls are TRBV6-5 and TRBJ1-2; D perhaps matches TRBD1 (6 bases). V dropped 4 bases and J dropped 3 bases, with 9 bases sitting between them. This CDR3 spans 13 amino acids. From germline, CDR1 is MNHEY and CDR2 SVGAGI. Written as DNA, the CDR3 is TGTGCCAGCAGTTTGGGACATCACTATGGCTACACCTTC. Protein product: CASSLGHHYGYTF.

The genes are TRBV2 and TRBJ1-1, with TRBD1 matching over 9 bases. Germline CDR1 SNHLY, CDR2 FYNNEI. The V gene end was trimmed by 2 bases and the J gene end by 4 bases; junction bases not matched to a gene: 8. The CDR3 loop spans 16 amino acids. CDR3 nucleotide sequence: TGTGCCAGCAGTGAAATTATGGGACAGGGTTCCACTGAAGCTTTCTTT. It encodes CASSEIMGQGSTEAFF. The entire variable domain, with the rest obtained from reference TRBV2 and TRBJ1-1, is as follows: EPEVTQTPSHQVTQMGQEVILRCVPISNHLYFYWYRQILGQKVEFLVSFYNNEISEKSEIFDDQFSVERPDGSNFTLKIRSTKLEDSAMYFCASSEIMGQGSTEAFFGQGTRLTVV.

The chain joins TRBV28 to TRBJ2-3; D uncertain. Deletions cut 3 bases from V and 3 bases from J, with 16 bases between. Germline V gene sequence: CDR1 MDHEN, CDR2 SYDVKM. The CDR3 spans 16 residues. The CDR3 reads CASSFTLGFRTDTQYF. For the CDR3, the DNA is TGTGCCAGCAGTTTTACCTTGGGTTTTAGAACAGATACGCAGTATTTT.